Sequencing of this T cell receptor (beta chain) was carried out in a study of shared clonotypes between healthy human individuals. Several immunoSEQ plates held equal portions of the genomic DNA taken from each subset. The team ran DNA from unsorted PBMCs on ten immunoSEQ deep assay plates for sequencing. Repertoires were generated with immunoSEQ multiplex PCR, while TCRdb's copy carries only in-frame clones and drops some. Seen here are around 530,000 clones, around 81% observed once, and the top ten hold around 12%. A remark on this clone: This sequence is one base from a far larger clone and is likely a read error.

There were only Caucasian adults among the donors, and all lived in Nashville, Tennessee. Material: PBMCs. The sequence was collected from a woman aged 40 to 55 in good health. Some clones in this sample may be carry-over from other donors' samples.

The DNA for the CDR3 is TGTGCCTGGAGGGACTCGCCGGCGGGCGCTGAAGCTTTCTTT. This translates into CAWRDSPAGAEAFF. The chain joins TRBV30 to TRBJ1-1; no definite D call. CDR3 length: 14 amino acids. The germline V gene has CDR1 GTSNPN and CDR2 SVGIG (reference sequence). Deletions cut 3 bases from V and 6 bases from J, with 17 bases between.